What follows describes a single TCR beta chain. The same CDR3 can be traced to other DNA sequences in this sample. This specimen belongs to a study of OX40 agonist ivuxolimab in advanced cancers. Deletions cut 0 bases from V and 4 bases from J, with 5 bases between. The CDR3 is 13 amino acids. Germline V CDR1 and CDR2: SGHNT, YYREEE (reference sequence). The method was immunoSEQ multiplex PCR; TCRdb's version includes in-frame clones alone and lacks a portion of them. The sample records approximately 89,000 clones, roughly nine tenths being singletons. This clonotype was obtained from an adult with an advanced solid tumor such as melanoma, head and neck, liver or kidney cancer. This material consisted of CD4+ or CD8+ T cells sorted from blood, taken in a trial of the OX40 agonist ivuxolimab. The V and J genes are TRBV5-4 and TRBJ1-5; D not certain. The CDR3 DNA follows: TGTGCCAGCAGCTTGGACAGTAATCAGCCCCAGCATTTT. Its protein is CASSLDSNQPQHF.